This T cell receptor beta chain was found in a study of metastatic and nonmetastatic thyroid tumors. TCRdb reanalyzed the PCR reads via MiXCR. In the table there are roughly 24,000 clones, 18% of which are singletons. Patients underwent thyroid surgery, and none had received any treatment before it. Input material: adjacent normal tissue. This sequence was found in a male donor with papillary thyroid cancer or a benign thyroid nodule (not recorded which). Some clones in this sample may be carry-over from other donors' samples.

The CDR3 DNA sequence: TGTGCCTGGAGTGTAGCTGGCAGAGTGAACACTGAAGCTTTCTTT. Translated: CAWSVAGRVNTEAFF. This chain joins TRBV30 and TRBJ1-1, with unresolved D. V gave up 0 bases and J gave up 0 bases, with 11 bases separating them. The germline V gene encodes CDR1 GTSNPN and CDR2 SVGIG (reference sequence). There are 15 residues in the CDR3.